This entry lists 3 T cell receptor beta chains sequenced from one sample in a study of T cells in tumors after PD-1 blockade. TCRdb keeps only in-frame clones here, not all; method: immunoSEQ multiplex PCR. The data show tens of thousands of clones, around three quarters seen once. Specimen: PBMCs, collected before anti-PD-1 treatment. The origin of the receptors is a human donor with basal cell carcinoma.

This chain links TRBV5-4 with TRBJ2-7; D is uncertain. The CDR3 totals 13 residues. V lost 0 bases, J lost 3 bases, and 7 bases lay in between. Germline assignment: CDR1 SGHNT and CDR2 YYREEE (reference sequence). CDR3 amino acids: CASSLEANYEQYF. CDR3 coding DNA: TGTGCCAGCAGCTTGGAGGCTAACTACGAGCAGTACTTC.

The chain is built from TRBV30 and TRBJ2-3; tentatively, D is TRBD2 (7 bases). CDR3 length: 15 amino acids. CDR1 is GTSNPN and CDR2 is SVGIG in the germline V gene (reference sequence). The V gene lost 8 bases and the J gene lost 3 bases, with 21 bases spanning the gap. The CDR3 sequence: CAHSPGGSRTDTQYF. In DNA, the CDR3 is TGTGCCCACAGCCCGGGGGGCTCTAGAACAGATACGCAGTATTTT.

This chain connects TRBV4-1 to TRBJ1-5, with D hard to call. This CDR3 has 15 amino acids. In germline, CDR1 is MGHRA, CDR2 YSYEKL. With 0 bases removed from V and 3 bases from J, the gap between germline ends came to 9 bases. The DNA of the CDR3 is TGCGCCAGCAGCCAAGAGGGTACCCCCAATCAGCCCCAGCATTTT. Protein sequence: CASSQEGTPNQPQHF.